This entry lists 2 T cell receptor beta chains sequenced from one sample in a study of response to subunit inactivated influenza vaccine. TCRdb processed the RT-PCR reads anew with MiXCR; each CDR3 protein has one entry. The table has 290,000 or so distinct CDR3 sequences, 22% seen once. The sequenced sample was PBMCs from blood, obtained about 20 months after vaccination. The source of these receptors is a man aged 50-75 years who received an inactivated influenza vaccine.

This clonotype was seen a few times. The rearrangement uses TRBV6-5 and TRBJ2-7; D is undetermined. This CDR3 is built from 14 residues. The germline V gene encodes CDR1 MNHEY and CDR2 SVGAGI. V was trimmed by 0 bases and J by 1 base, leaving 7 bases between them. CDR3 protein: CASSYSRTSYEQYF. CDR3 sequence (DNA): TGTGCCAGCAGTTACTCAAGAACGTCCTACGAGCAGTACTTC.

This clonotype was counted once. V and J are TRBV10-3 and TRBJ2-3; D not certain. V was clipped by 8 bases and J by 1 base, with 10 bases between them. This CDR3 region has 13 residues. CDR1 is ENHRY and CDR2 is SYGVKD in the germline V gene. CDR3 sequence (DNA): TGTGCCATCGGTTCCAGAGGCACAGATACGCAGTATTTT. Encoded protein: CAIGSRGTDTQYF.